This T cell receptor beta chain stems from a study of control samples from healthy donors and cancer patients. The CDR3 sequence is 15 residues long. Germline V lookup: CDR1 MGHRA, CDR2 YSYEKL. The germline V and J ends were trimmed by 0 bases and 0 bases, with 7 bases remaining between them. Sequencing was performed with immunoSEQ multiplex PCR; in TCRdb, only in-frame clones are kept and a portion is missing. The sample contains around 28,000 clones, under 95% of which appear only once. The receptor comes from a man aged 45-65 years with lung cancer. Sequencing input: PBMCs. The chain is built from TRBV4-1 and TRBJ2-3; possibly TRBD2 for D (6 bases). The CDR3 spells CASSQDSGSTDTQYF. CDR3 DNA: TGCGCCAGCAGCCAAGATAGCGGTAGCACAGATACGCAGTATTTT.